The clone carrying this T cell receptor (beta chain) was seen only a few times. What it binds is unknown. A process of 5'RACE template switching, which added a universal primer site and UMIs, was used to make TCR cDNA. TCRdb re-derived calls from the 5' RACE reads in MiXCR, one entry per CDR3 protein. The sample records 150,000 to 200,000 distinct CDR3 sequences, roughly a tenth being singletons. These data belong to a study of T cells after yellow fever vaccination. Study-level background: Fractions containing few cells were prepared with SMART-Seq v4 Ultra Low Input.

The V end was cut by 6 bases, the J end by 5 bases, with 17 bases between. CDR3 size: 15 residues. Germline V lookup: CDR1 MGHRA, CDR2 YSYEKL. The study, taken as a whole, reports: Booster samples showed a return of most primary-vaccination clones (roughly 95% CD4, 85% to 90% CD8). A faster peak, day 5 versus 15, was reached by the weaker secondary response.

Here the sequenced sample was CD8+ T cells sorted from PBMCs, taken 45 days after the yellow fever booster vaccination. This TCR derives from a man in his late teens or twenties who received the YFV17D yellow fever vaccine. This chain joins TRBV4-1 and TRBJ1-5; tentative D call: TRBD1 (6 bases). CDR3 residues: CASRKGEGGDQPQHF. CDR3 DNA sequence: TGCGCCAGCAGAAAGGGAGAGGGGGGGGATCAGCCCCAGCATTTT.